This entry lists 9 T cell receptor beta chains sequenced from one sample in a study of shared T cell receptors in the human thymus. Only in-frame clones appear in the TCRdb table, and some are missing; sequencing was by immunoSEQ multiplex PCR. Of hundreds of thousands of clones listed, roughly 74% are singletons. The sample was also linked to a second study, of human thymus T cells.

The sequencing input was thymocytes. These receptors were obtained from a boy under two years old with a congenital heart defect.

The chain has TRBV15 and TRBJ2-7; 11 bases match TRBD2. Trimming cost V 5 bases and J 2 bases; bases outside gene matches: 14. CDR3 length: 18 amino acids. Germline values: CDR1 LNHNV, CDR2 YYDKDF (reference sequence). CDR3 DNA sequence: TGTGCCACCAGCCCTACAGTCCAACCGGGACTAGCGGCCTACGAGCAGTACTTC. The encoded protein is CATSPTVQPGLAAYEQYF.

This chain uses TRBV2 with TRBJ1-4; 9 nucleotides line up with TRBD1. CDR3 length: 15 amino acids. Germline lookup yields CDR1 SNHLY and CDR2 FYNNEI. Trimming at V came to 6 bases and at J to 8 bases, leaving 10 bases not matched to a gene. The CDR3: CASRELTGGNEKLFF. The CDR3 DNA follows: TGTGCCAGCAGGGAATTGACAGGGGGGAACGAAAAACTGTTTTTT.

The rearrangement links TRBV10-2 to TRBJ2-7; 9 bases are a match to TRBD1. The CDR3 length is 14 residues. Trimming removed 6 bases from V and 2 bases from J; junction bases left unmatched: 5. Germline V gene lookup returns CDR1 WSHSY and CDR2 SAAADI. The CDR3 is CASSRDRDTYEQYF. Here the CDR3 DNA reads TGCGCCAGCAGCCGGGACAGGGACACCTACGAGCAGTACTTC.

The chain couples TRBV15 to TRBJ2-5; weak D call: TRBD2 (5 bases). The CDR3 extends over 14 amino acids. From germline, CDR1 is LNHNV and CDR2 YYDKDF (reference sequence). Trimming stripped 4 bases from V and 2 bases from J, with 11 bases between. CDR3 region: CATSIGLGQETQYF. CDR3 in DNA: TGTGCCACCAGCATTGGACTGGGTCAAGAGACCCAGTACTTC.

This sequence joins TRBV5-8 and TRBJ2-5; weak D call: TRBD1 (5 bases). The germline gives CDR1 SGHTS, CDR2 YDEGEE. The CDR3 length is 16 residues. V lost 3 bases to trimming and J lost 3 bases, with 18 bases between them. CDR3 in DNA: TGTGCCAGCAGCTGGGATCGGCAGGGCCATGAAGAGACCCAGTACTTC. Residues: CASSWDRQGHEETQYF. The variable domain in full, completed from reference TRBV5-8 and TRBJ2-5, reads EAGVTQSPTHLIKTRGQQATLRCSPISGHTSVYWYQQALGLGLQFLLWYDEGEERNRGNFPPRFSGRQFPNYSSELNVNALELEDSALYLCASSWDRQGHEETQYFGPGTRLLVL.

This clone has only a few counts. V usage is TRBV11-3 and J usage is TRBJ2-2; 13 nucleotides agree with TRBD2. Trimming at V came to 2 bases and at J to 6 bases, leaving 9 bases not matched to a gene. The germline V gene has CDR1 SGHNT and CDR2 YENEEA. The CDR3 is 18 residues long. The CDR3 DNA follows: TGTGCCAGCAGCTTACTTTTTACTAGCGGGAGGGCGTCCGGGGAGCTGTTTTTT. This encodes CASSLLFTSGRASGELFF.

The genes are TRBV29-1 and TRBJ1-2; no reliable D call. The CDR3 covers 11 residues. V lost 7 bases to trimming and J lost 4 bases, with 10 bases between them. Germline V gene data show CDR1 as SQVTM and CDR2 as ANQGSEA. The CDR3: CSASSPYGYTF. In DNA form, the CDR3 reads TGCAGCGCCAGTTCTCCCTATGGCTACACCTTC.

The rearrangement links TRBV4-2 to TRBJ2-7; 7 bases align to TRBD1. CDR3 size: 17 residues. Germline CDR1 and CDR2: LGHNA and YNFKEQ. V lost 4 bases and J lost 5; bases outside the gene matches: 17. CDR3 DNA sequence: TGTGCCAGCAGCCCGCCTAACGAAGACAGGGACGGCAACGAGCAGTACTTC. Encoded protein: CASSPPNEDRDGNEQYF.

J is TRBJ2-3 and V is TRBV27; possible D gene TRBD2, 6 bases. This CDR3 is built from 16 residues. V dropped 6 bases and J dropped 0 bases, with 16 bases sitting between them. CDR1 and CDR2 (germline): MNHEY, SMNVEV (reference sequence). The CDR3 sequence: CASSRGGDGSTDTQYF. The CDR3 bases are TGTGCCAGCAGCCGAGGCGGGGACGGAAGCACAGATACGCAGTATTTT.